The 8 T cell receptor beta chains below all came from one sample that was sequenced in a study of OX40 agonist ivuxolimab in advanced cancers. Clones were read by immunoSEQ multiplex PCR, and TCRdb kept only the in-frame ones, dropping some. This sample carries more than 65,000 clones, more than 70% of them seen once, and the ten largest clones take approximately 2.3%. The sample was CD4+ or CD8+ T cells sorted from blood, taken in a trial of the OX40 agonist ivuxolimab. These receptors were taken from an adult with an advanced solid tumor such as melanoma, head and neck, liver or kidney cancer.

V and J are TRBV29-1 and TRBJ1-2, with D unclear. Per germline, CDR1 SQVTM and CDR2 ANQGSEA. The CDR3 extends over 12 amino acids. Trimming stripped 3 bases from V and 1 base from J, with 6 bases between. DNA for the CDR3: TGCAGCGTTGACATGCTTAACTATGGCTACACCTTC. It encodes CSVDMLNYGYTF.

This sequence joins TRBV28 and TRBJ2-1; D possibly corresponds to TRBD2 (5 bases). The germline gives CDR1 MDHEN, CDR2 SYDVKM. V was trimmed by 6 bases and J by 6 bases, leaving 21 bases between them. This CDR3 spans 16 amino acids. The CDR3 DNA is TGTGCCAGCAGAGCCTCGGCGGCGAGGGCTTTCAATGAGCAGTTCTTC. The encoded protein is CASRASAARAFNEQFF.

The chain is built from TRBV5-4 and TRBJ2-2; TRBD1 agrees at 7 bases. Germline V gene lookup returns CDR1 SGHNT and CDR2 YYREEE (reference sequence). Germline trimming cut 4 bases from V and 1 base from J; bases unmatched to any gene: 4. The CDR3 is 15 residues long. CDR3 loop: CASSIRDRNTGELFF. The CDR3 DNA is TGTGCCAGCAGCATCAGGGACAGGAACACCGGGGAGCTGTTTTTT.

The CDR3 loop is CASSEIGGDTQYF. CDR3 DNA sequence: TGTGCCAGCAGTGAAATCGGGGGGGATACGCAGTATTTT. The V gene is TRBV2, the J gene TRBJ2-3; 7 nucleotides match TRBD2. The J segment lost 6 bases and the V segment lost 2 bases, leaving 2 bases of the junction unmatched. Germline CDR1 and CDR2: SNHLY and FYNNEI. There are 13 residues in the CDR3.

V and J are TRBV19 and TRBJ1-1, with a weak D call TRBD1 (5 bases). Per germline, CDR1 LNHDA and CDR2 SQIVND (reference sequence). This CDR3 comprises 15 residues. Trimming took 0 bases from V and 7 from J, leaving 15 bases between them. CDR3 residues: CASSIETGQKGEAFF. The CDR3 nucleotides read TGTGCCAGTAGTATAGAGACGGGGCAGAAGGGTGAAGCTTTCTTT. The full variable domain, rest sourced from reference TRBV19 and TRBJ1-1, is DGGITQSPKYLFRKEGQNVTLSCEQNLNHDAMYWYRQDPGQGLRLIYYSQIVNDFQKGDIAEGYSVSREKKESFPLTVTSAQKNPTAFYLCASSIETGQKGEAFFGQGTRLTVV.

The sample holds one count of this clone. The CDR3 sequence: CASSEDRSRDEQYF. The CDR3 DNA reads as TGTGCCAGCAGTGAAGACAGGTCCCGGGACGAGCAGTACTTC. The V and J genes are TRBV6-1 and TRBJ2-7, with TRBD1 as a possible D gene (5 bases). This CDR3 contains 14 residues. Germline V gene data show CDR1 as MNHNS and CDR2 as SASEGT. V lost 1 base and J lost 5, with 12 bases in between.

This clone was observed a few times. The genes are TRBV19 and TRBJ1-1; possible D gene TRBD1, 6 bases. CDR1 is LNHDA and CDR2 is SQIVND in the germline V gene (reference sequence). The CDR3 runs to 13 residues. V was clipped by 10 bases and J by 6 bases, with 18 bases between them. CDR3 bases: TGTGCCACCCTTTTTCGGGGGGGCGCTGAAGCTTTCTTT. Translated, it gives CATLFRGGAEAFF.

The rearrangement uses TRBV5-4 and TRBJ1-3; 7 bases map to TRBD1. V shed 3 bases and J 3 bases; nucleotides not matched to a gene: 0. The CDR3 runs 13 residues. CDR1 and CDR2 from the germline V gene are SGHNT and YYREEE (reference sequence). The CDR3 DNA follows: TGTGCCAGCAGCTGGACAGGTGGAAACACCATATATTTT. Protein sequence: CASSWTGGNTIYF.